The T cell receptor (beta chain) under discussion was sequenced for a study of blood T cells in healthy people across ages. Study findings and constraints: No conclusive comparison of naive versus antigen-experienced cells was possible with unsorted PBMCs.

As for this clonotype: No antigen is known for it.

CDR1 and CDR2 (germline): SQVTM, ANQGSEA. The CDR3 sequence is 13 residues long. With each sample, at least 6 micrograms of total RNA were extracted. A sample-barcoded 5' primer and a J-beta primer mix were used in a second PCR of roughly 7 to 12 cycles. TCRdb re-analysed the 5' RACE reads in MiXCR, keeping a single row per CDR3 protein. Found here are some 700,000 distinct CDR3 sequences, roughly 47% of them singletons; the top ten hold less than 25%. The receptor comes from a woman aged 60-70 years in good health. The sample consisted of blood. The chain employs TRBV29-1 and TRBJ2-2, with a weak D call TRBD1 (5 bases). The J call could be wrong; TRBJ1-1 is a better fit for the DNA end. CDR3 region: CSVFDTAWGGAFF. The CDR3 DNA reads as TGCAGCGTTTTTGATACAGCCTGGGGGGGAGCTTTCTTT.